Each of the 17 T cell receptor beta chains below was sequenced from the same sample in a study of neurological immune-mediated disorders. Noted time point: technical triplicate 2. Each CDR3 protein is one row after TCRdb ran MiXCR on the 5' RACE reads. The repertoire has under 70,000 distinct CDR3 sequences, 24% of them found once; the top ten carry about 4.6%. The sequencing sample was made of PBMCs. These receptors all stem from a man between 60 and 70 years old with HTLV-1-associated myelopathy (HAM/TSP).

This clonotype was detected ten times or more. The CDR3 bases are TGTGCCAGCATCCCTCGGTCGGGACCCTATGGCTACACCTTC. This translates into CASIPRSGPYGYTF. The chain has TRBV5-6 and TRBJ1-2; a weak D match, TRBD1 (5 bases). The CDR3 runs 14 residues. CDR1 and CDR2 (germline): SGHDT, YYEEEE. V was trimmed by 6 bases and J by 4 bases, leaving 16 bases between them.

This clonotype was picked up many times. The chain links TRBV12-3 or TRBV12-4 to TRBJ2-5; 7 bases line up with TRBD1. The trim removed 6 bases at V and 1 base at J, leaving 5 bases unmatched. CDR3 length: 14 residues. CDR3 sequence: CASRETGLQETQYF. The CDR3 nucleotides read TGTGCCAGCAGGGAGACAGGGCTCCAAGAGACCCAGTACTTC.

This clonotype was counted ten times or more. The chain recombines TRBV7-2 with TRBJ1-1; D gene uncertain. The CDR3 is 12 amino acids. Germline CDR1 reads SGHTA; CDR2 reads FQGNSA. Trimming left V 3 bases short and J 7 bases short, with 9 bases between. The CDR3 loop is CASSFNAGEAFF. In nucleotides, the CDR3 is TGTGCCAGCAGCTTCAACGCGGGTGAAGCTTTCTTT.

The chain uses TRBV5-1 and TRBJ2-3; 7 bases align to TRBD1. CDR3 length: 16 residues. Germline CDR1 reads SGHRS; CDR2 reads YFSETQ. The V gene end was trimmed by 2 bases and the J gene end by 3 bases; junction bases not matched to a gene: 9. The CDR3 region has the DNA TGCGCCAGCAGCTTAGCCGGGACAGTACTTACAGATACGCAGTATTTT. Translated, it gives CASSLAGTVLTDTQYF.

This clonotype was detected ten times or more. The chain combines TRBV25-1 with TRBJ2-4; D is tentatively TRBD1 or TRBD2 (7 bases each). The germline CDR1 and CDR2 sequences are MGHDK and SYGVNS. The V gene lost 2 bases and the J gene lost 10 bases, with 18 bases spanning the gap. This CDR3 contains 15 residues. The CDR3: CASSEPGTEGGIQYF. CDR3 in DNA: TGTGCCAGCAGTGAACCTGGGACAGAGGGAGGGATTCAGTACTTC.

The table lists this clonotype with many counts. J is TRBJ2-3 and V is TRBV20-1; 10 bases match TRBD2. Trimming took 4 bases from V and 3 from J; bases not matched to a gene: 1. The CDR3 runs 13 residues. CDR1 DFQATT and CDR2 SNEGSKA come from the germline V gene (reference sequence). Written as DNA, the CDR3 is TGCAGTGCTACTAGCGGGAGAACAGATACGCAGTATTTT. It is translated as CSATSGRTDTQYF.

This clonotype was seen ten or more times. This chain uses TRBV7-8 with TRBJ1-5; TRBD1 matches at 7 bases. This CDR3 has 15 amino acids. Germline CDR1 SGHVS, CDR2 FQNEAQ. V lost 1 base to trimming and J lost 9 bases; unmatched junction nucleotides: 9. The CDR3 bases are TGTGCCAGCAGCTTAGGGGGCAGGGGGTTGTGGCCCCAGCATTTT. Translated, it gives CASSLGGRGLWPQHF.

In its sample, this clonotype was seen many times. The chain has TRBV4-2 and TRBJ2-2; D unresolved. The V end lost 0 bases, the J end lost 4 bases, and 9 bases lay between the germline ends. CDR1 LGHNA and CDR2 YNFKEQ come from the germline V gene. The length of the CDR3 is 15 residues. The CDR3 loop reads CASSQDPVPTGELFF. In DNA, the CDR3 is TGTGCCAGCAGCCAAGATCCAGTTCCCACCGGGGAGCTGTTTTTT.

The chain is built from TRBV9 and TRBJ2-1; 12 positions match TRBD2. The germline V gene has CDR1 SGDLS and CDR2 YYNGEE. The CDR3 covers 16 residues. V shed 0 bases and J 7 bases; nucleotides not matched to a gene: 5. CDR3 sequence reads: CASSVVRLAGVNEQFF. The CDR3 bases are TGTGCCAGCAGCGTAGTAAGACTAGCGGGAGTTAATGAGCAGTTCTTC.

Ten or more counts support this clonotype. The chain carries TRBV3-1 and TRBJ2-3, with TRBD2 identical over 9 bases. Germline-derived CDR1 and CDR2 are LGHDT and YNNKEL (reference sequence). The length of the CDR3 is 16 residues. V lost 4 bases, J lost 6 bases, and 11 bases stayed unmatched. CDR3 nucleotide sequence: TGTGCCAGCAGCCCCCAATCAGGTAGCGGGAGTGATACGCAGTATTTT. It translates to CASSPQSGSGSDTQYF.

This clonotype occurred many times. CDR3 sequence reads: CASSADSDRAQPQHF. In DNA, the CDR3 is TGTGCCAGCAGCGCAGACAGCGACCGGGCTCAGCCCCAGCATTTT. The rearrangement joins TRBV2 to TRBJ1-5; maybe TRBD1 (5 bases). The V gene's germline CDR1 is SNHLY and CDR2 FYNNEI. Trimming removed 6 bases from V and 6 bases from J, with 18 bases in between. The CDR3 length is 15 residues.

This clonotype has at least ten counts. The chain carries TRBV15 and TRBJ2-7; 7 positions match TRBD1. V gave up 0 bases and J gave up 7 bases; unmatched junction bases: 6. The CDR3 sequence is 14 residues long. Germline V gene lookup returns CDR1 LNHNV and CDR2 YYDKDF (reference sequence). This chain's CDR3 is CATSRDRGQGEQYF. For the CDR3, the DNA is TGTGCCACCAGCAGAGATAGGGGGCAGGGGGAGCAGTACTTC.

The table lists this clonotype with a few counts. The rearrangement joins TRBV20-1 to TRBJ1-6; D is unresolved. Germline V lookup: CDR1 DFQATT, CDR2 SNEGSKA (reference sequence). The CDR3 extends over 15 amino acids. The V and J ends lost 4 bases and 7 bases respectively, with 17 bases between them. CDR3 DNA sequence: TGCAGTGCTACCGGGGAGACGGGAGGAAATTCACCCCTCCACTTT. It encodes CSATGETGGNSPLHF.

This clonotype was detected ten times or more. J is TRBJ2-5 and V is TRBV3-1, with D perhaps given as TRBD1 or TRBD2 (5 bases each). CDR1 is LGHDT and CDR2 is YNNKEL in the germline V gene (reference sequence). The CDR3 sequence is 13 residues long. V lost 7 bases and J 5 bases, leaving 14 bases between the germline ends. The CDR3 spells CASNRDPAETQYF. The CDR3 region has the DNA TGTGCCAGCAACCGGGACCCCGCCGAGACCCAGTACTTC.

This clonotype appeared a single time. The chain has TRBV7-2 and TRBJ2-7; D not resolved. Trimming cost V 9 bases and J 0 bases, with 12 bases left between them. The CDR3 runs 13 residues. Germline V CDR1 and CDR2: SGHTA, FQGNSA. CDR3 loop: CASRDTSSYEQYF. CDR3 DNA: TGTGCCAGTCGCGACACCTCCTCCTACGAGCAGTACTTC.

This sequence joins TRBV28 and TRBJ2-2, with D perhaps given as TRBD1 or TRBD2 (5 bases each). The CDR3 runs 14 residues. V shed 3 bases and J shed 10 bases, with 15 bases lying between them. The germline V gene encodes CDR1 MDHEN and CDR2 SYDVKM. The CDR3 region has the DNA TGTGCCAGCAGTTTTAGAGGGGTGACCAAGGAGCTGTTTTTT. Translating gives CASSFRGVTKELFF.

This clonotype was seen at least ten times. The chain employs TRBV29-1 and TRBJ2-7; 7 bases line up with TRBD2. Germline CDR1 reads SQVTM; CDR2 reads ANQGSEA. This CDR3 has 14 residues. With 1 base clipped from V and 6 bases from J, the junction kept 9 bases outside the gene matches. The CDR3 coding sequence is TGCAGCGTTGAAGTACTGCGGGAGCATAGCGAGCAGTACTTC. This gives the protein CSVEVLREHSEQYF.